Sequencing of this T cell receptor beta chain was carried out in a study of cytomegalovirus exposure and HLA in healthy donors. J lost 10 bases, V lost 4 bases, and 8 bases had no gene match. There are 15 residues in the CDR3. Germline assignment: CDR1 MGHDK and CDR2 SYGVNS. Study-wide points: Overall, around 150 TCR beta chains were annotated as cytomegalovirus-associated. In a later analysis, most CMV-associated TCR beta chains appeared HLA-restricted. It was assumed in the presence/absence analyses that sequencing depth was roughly uniform across donors.

The PCR used 60 Vbeta and 13 Jbeta primers. In the authors' workflow: A later analysis tallied some 84 million unique TCR beta chains, about 9.9 million of them shared. Method: immunoSEQ multiplex PCR; TCRdb's copy keeps in-frame clones and lacks some. V, J and clone size derive from that table, while D and trimming were established from the DNA sequence. Of fewer than 150,000 clones in the sample, around 77% were seen once. This clone was seen only a few times. Its antigen is not identified. V usage is TRBV25-1 and J usage is TRBJ1-4, with 11 bases matching TRBD1. The sample comprised PBMCs. This clonotype was sampled from a man aged 25 to 40 in good health and CMV-seronegative. The CDR3 DNA follows: TGTGCCAGCAGTGGGACAGGGGGCGCTTCGGGAAAACTGTTTTTT. Translating gives CASSGTGGASGKLFF.